This TCR beta chain emerged from a study of T cell repertoires in cytomegalovirus infection. V lost 4 bases and J 5 bases, leaving 9 bases between the germline ends. The length of the CDR3 is 13 residues. Ten or more counts support this clonotype. A single record per CDR3 protein comes from TCRdb applying MiXCR to the reads. The sample carries under 100,000 distinct CDR3 sequences, 3% to 4.5% recorded once. The V and J genes are TRBV12-3 or TRBV12-4 and TRBJ1-5; perhaps TRBD1 as D (5 bases). The TCR originated in a human donor in good health (CMV status not recorded). Some clones in this sample may be carry-over from other donors' samples. Sequenced input: PBMCs. The CDR3 here is CASSYRTDQPQHF. The CDR3 DNA reads as TGTGCCAGCAGTTACAGGACTGATCAGCCCCAGCATTTT.